The clone carrying this TCR beta chain has just a few counts. This sample's treatment: roughly 20 received Ad26.COV2.S at low or high dose, single or two shots; about 5 received placebo; per-sample allocation not given. The study sampled participants on day 63 after the first vaccine or placebo injection. Boston provided a donor who was an adult aged 18-55 years. An Ad26 vector was used to express Wuhan-strain SARS-CoV-2 spike as the vaccine. V shed 7 bases, J shed 4 bases, and the junction held 8 bases outside the gene matches. Germline V gene sequence: CDR1 SGHDT, CDR2 YYEEEE. This CDR3 is 15 amino acids long. Data came from immunoSEQ multiplex PCR; TCRdb stores just in-frame clones and leaves some out. The repertoire has 350,000 to 450,000 clones, 80% to 90% of them found once; the top ten carry around 3.3%. The sample originates from a study of Ad26.COV2.S vaccination and SARS-CoV-2 variants.

This clonotype originated in a person aged 18-65 years who received the Ad26.COV2.S COVID-19 vaccine or a placebo. This rearrangement joins TRBV5-6 to TRBJ1-6, with 7 positions matching TRBD1. Sequenced material: peripheral blood, taken in a trial of Ad26.COV2.S vaccine versus placebo. CDR3 amino acids: CASCTRGEYNSPLHF. DNA for the CDR3: TGTGCCAGCTGCACCAGGGGGGAATATAATTCACCCCTCCACTTT.